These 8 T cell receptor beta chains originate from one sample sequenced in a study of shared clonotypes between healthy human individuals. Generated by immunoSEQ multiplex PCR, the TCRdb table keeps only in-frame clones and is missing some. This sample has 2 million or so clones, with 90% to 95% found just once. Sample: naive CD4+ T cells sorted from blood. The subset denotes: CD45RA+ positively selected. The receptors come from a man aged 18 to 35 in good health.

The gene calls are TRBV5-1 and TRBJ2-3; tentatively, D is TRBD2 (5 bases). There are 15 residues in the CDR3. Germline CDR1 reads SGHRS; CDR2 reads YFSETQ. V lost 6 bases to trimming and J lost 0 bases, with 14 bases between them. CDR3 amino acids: CASMPESGSTDTQYF. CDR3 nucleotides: TGCGCCAGCATGCCCGAGAGCGGTAGCACAGATACGCAGTATTTT.

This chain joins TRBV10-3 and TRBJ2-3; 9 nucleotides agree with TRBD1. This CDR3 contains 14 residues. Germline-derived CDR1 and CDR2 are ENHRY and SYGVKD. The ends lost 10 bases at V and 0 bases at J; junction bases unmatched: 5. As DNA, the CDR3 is TGTGCCACCTCAGGACAGGGGAGCACAGATACGCAGTATTTT. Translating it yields CATSGQGSTDTQYF.

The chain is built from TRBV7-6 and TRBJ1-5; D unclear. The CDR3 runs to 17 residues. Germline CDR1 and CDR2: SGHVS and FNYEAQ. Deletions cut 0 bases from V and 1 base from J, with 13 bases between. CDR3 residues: CASSLAFKGKSNQPQHF. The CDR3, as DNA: TGTGCCAGCAGCTTAGCTTTCAAGGGTAAAAGCAATCAGCCCCAGCATTTT.

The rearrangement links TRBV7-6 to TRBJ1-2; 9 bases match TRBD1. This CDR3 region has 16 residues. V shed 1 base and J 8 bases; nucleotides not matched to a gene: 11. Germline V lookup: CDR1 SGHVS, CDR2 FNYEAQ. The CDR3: CASSLGPGTGSYGYTF. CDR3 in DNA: TGTGCCAGCAGCTTAGGGCCCGGGACAGGGAGTTACGGCTACACCTTC.

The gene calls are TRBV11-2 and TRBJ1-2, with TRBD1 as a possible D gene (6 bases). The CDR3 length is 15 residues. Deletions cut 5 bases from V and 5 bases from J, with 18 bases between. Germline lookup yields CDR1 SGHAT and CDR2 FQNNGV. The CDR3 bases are TGTGCCAGCAGCCCGATCCGGACAGCAAATTATGGCTACACCTTC. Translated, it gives CASSPIRTANYGYTF.

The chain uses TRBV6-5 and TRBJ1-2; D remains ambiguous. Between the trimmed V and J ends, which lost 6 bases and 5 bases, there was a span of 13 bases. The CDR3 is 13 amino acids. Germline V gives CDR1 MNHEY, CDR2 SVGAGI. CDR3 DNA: TGTGCCAGCAGGATCGGACTGAGTTATGGCTACACCTTC. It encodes CASRIGLSYGYTF.

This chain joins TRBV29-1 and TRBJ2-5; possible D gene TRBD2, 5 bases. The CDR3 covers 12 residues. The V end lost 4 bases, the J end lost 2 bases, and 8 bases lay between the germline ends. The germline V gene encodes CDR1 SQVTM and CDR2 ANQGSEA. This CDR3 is CSVVGVQETQYF. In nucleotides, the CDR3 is TGCAGCGTTGTCGGGGTACAAGAGACCCAGTACTTC.

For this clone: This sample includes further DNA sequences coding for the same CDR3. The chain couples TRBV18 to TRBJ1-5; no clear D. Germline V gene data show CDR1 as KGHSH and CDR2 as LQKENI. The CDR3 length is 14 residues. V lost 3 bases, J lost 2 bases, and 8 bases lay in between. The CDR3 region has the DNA TGTGCCAGCTCACCCCCCGGTGGCAATCAGCCCCAGCATTTT. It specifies CASSPPGGNQPQHF.